A single sample is the source of the 11 T cell receptor beta chains below, sequenced in a study of blood T cell repertoires in COVID-19. Generated by immunoSEQ multiplex PCR, the TCRdb table keeps only in-frame clones and is missing some. The sample carries about 22,000 clones, around 81% recorded once. The sample comprised peripheral blood. All receptors derive from a man aged 60 to 75 with active COVID-19.

The chain carries TRBV28 and TRBJ2-1; weak D call: TRBD1 (5 bases). CDR1 is MDHEN, CDR2 SYDVKM, per germline. V lost 6 bases and J lost 7, with 13 bases in between. This CDR3 is 13 amino acids long. The CDR3 sequence is CASSLGAANEQFF. CDR3 nucleotide sequence: TGTGCCAGCAGCCTAGGGGCGGCAAATGAGCAGTTCTTC.

The chain has TRBV24-1 and TRBJ2-5, with 9 bases identical to TRBD1. The CDR3 totals 14 residues. Per the germline V gene, CDR1 is KGHDR and CDR2 is SFDVKD. The V gene end was trimmed by 5 bases and the J gene end by 5 bases; junction bases not matched to a gene: 5. The CDR3 loop is CATSGRDRDETQYF. Written as DNA, the CDR3 is TGTGCCACCAGTGGCCGGGACAGGGATGAGACCCAGTACTTC.

By frequency in the sample, this clone is large (0.1 to 1%). The chain combines TRBV3-1 (or the pseudogene TRBV3-2) with TRBJ2-1; 11 bases are a match to TRBD2. Trimming took 4 bases from V and 4 from J; bases not matched to a gene: 3. The CDR3 is made up of 15 amino acids. CDR1 is LGHDT and CDR2 is YNNKEL in the germline V gene (reference sequence). This chain's CDR3 is CASSPGLAVYNEQFF. CDR3 DNA: TGTGCCAGCAGCCCGGGACTAGCGGTTTACAATGAGCAGTTCTTC.

CDR3 residues: CASSLTGDSYEQYF. CDR3 sequence (DNA): TGTGCCAGCAGCTTAACGGGGGACTCCTACGAGCAGTACTTC. The V gene is TRBV11-1, the J gene TRBJ2-7; TRBD2 might be the D (6 bases). CDR3 length equals 14 residues. V shed 2 bases and J shed 0 bases, with 8 bases lying between them. Germline loops: CDR1 SGHAT, CDR2 FQDESV (reference sequence).

The table lists this clone with many counts. The V call is TRBV7-9, the J call TRBJ1-1, with 10 bases identical to TRBD1. Germline V CDR1 and CDR2: SEHNR, FQNEAQ (reference sequence). V shed 4 bases, J shed 3 bases, and the junction held 5 bases outside the gene matches. This CDR3 has 15 amino acids. The CDR3 coding sequence is TGTGCCAGCAGCTCCTGGACAGGGGGTGACACTGAAGCTTTCTTT. Protein: CASSSWTGGDTEAFF.

This clone counts as medium-sized (0.01 to 0.1%). The V call is TRBV15, the J call TRBJ2-1, with D perhaps TRBD2 (6 bases). The ends were cut back, 0 bases at V and 5 bases at J, with 11 bases in the middle. CDR1 and CDR2 from the germline V gene are LNHNV and YYDKDF (reference sequence). CDR3 length: 15 amino acids. CDR3 loop: CATSRDGGLNNEQFF. The DNA for the CDR3 is TGTGCCACCAGCAGAGATGGGGGACTCAACAATGAGCAGTTCTTC.

The chain uses TRBV28 and TRBJ1-5; TRBD1 agrees at 7 bases. This CDR3 is 16 amino acids long. Trimming cost V 2 bases and J 0 bases; bases outside gene matches: 4. Germline CDR1 reads MDHEN; CDR2 reads SYDVKM. CDR3 region: CASSLPDRISNQPQHF. DNA of the CDR3: TGTGCCAGCAGTTTACCGGACAGGATTAGCAATCAGCCCCAGCATTTT.

Worth noting for this clone: This CDR3 is also generated by other DNA sequences in the sample. The chain uses TRBV7-2 and TRBJ2-7, with D possibly TRBD2 on 5 matching bases. V was clipped by 1 base and J by 3 bases, with 19 bases between them. Germline CDR1 and CDR2: SGHTA and FQGNSA. This CDR3 region has 17 residues. CDR3: CASSLGLAGRPDYEQYF. Written as DNA, the CDR3 is TGTGCCAGCAGCTTAGGCCTAGCAGGACGCCCCGACTACGAGCAGTACTTC.

J is TRBJ2-3 and V is TRBV6-5; D possibly corresponds to TRBD2 (6 bases). This CDR3 contains 15 residues. V lost 6 bases and J lost 4, with 17 bases in between. Germline assignment: CDR1 MNHEY and CDR2 SVGAGI. DNA of the CDR3: TGTGCCAGCAGCTCCGGACGCGGGATGGCAGATACGCAGTATTTT. Its translation: CASSSGRGMADTQYF.

V usage is TRBV5-1 and J usage is TRBJ1-2; perhaps TRBD1 as D (5 bases). Germline V gene lookup returns CDR1 SGHRS and CDR2 YFSETQ. The CDR3 is 14 residues long. Trimming pared 0 bases from V and 6 bases from J, leaving 12 bases between. In nucleotides, the CDR3 is TGCGCCAGCAGCTTGGGGCAGGGTGGAGATGGCTACACCTTC. This gives the protein CASSLGQGGDGYTF.

The chain combines TRBV6-5 with TRBJ1-6; possible D gene TRBD1, 6 bases. The V end was cut by 4 bases, the J end by 9 bases, with 10 bases between. CDR1 is MNHEY and CDR2 is SVGAGI in the germline V gene. This CDR3 region has 13 residues. The CDR3 DNA reads TGTGCCAGCAGTTCAGGGGTTCGTTCACCCCTCCACTTT. Translated: CASSSGVRSPLHF.